This T cell receptor beta chain was identified in a study of cytomegalovirus exposure and HLA in healthy donors. Study conclusions and caveats: The study labeled 164 TCR beta chains cytomegalovirus-associated.

As concerns this clone: Its specificity is not known.

The PCR had 60 Vbeta and 13 Jbeta primers. Assay used: immunoSEQ multiplex PCR; TCRdb lists only in-frame clones, some missing. The sample shows approximately 85,000 clones, over 70% of them seen only once. V dropped 4 bases and J dropped 12 bases, with 19 bases sitting between them. CDR3 length equals 14 residues. Germline V gene data show CDR1 as SGHTA and CDR2 as FQGNSA. The sequence derives from a man aged 50 to 60 in good health and CMV-seropositive. The chain couples TRBV7-2 to TRBJ2-1; maybe TRBD2 (5 bases). Material for sequencing was PBMCs. The CDR3 sequence: CASSSTPSPGGQFF. DNA for the CDR3: TGTGCCAGCAGCTCCACCCCCTCGCCCGGAGGGCAGTTCTTC.